This T cell receptor beta chain is from a study of neurological immune-mediated disorders. In the study overall: The study included some 34 multiple sclerosis patients, approximately 30 relapsing-remitting and 3 secondary progressive.

Study-level points and caveats: Expanded clones shared no identical CDR3 amino acid sequences across subjects, which suggested private TCR-beta repertoires in all groups. A possible signature appeared as one related-CDR3 cluster, in which phylogenetic grouping placed the repertoires of 18 of 34 multiple sclerosis patients.

The CDR3 sequence is 14 residues long. Losses at the gene ends were 4 bases for V and 6 bases for J; bases not matched to a gene: 9. The germline V gene has CDR1 SEHNR and CDR2 FQNEAQ (reference sequence). cDNA was made by 5'RACE with 10-nucleotide random UMIs. A single record per CDR3 protein comes from TCRdb applying MiXCR to the 5' RACE reads. The data contain about 40,000 distinct CDR3 sequences, roughly 2.5% of them seen just once; the ten biggest clones take up approximately 2.4%. A few counts support this clonotype. Its antigen is currently unknown. Sequenced: PBMCs. The chain couples TRBV7-9 to TRBJ2-7; TRBD1 matches at 7 bases. The TCR originated in a man in his forties or fifties with multiple sclerosis. The CDR3 region is CASSSLQGKFEQYF. In DNA form, the CDR3 reads TGTGCCAGCAGCTCCTTACAGGGGAAGTTCGAGCAGTACTTC.